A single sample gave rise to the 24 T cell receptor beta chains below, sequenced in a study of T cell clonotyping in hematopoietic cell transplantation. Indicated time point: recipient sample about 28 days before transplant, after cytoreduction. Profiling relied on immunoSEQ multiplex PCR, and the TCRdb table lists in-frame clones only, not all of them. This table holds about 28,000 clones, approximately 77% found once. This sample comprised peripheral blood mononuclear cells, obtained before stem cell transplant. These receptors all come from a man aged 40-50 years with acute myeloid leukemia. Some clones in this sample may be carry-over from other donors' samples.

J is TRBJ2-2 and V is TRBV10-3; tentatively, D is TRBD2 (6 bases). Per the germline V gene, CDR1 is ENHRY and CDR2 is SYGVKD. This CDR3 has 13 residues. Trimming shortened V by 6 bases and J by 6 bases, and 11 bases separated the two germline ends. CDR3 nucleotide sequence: TGTGCCATCAGCCTCGGGGGTCCCGGGGAGCTGTTTTTT. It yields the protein CAISLGGPGELFF.

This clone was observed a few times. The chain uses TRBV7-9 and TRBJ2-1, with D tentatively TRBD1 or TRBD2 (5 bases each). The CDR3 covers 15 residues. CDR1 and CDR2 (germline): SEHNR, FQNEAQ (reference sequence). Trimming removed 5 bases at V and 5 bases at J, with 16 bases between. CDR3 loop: CASSPGTHFNNEQFF. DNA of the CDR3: TGTGCCAGCAGCCCCGGGACGCACTTCAACAATGAGCAGTTCTTC.

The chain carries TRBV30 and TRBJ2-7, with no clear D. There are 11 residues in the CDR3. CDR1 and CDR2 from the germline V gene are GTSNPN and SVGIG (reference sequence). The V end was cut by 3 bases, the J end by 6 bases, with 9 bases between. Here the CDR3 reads CAWRPGGEQYF. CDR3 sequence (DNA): TGTGCCTGGAGGCCCGGCGGCGAGCAGTACTTC.

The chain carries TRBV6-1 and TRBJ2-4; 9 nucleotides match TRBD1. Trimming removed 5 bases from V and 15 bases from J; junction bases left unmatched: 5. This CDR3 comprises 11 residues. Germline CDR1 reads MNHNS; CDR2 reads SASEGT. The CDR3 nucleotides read TGTGCCAGCAGTACTACAGGGGGCTTGTACTTC. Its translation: CASSTTGGLYF.

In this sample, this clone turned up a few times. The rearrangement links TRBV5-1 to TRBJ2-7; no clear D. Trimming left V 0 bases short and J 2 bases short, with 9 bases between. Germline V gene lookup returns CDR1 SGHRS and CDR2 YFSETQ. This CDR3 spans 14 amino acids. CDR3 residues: CASSLDRVAYEQYF. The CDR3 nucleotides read TGCGCCAGCAGCTTGGATCGAGTAGCCTACGAGCAGTACTTC. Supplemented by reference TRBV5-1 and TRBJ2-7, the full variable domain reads KAGVTQTPRYLIKTRGQQVTLSCSPISGHRSVSWYQQTPGQGLQFLFEYFSETQRNKGNFPGRFSGRQFSNSRSEMNVSTLELGDSALYLCASSLDRVAYEQYFGPGTRLTVT.

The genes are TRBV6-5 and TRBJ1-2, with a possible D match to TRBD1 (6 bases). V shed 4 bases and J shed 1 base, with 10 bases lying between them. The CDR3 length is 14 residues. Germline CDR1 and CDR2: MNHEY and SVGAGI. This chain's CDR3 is CASSSTDSNYGYTF. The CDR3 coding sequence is TGTGCCAGCAGTTCAACGGACAGTAACTATGGCTACACCTTC.

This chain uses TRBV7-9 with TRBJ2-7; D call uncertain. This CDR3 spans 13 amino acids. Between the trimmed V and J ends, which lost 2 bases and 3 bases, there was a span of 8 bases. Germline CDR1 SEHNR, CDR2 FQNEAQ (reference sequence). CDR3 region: CASSLTLGYEQYF. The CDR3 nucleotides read TGTGCCAGCAGCTTAACTCTAGGCTACGAGCAGTACTTC.

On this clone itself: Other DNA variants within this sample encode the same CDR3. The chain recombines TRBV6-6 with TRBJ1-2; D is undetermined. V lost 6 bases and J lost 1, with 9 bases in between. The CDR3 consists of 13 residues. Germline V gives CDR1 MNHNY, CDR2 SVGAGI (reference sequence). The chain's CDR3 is CASSPSVNYGYTF. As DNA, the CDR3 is TGTGCCAGCAGCCCCTCGGTTAACTATGGCTACACCTTC.

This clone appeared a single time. The CDR3 DNA reads TGTGCCAGCAGTCCCCAACAGCTCACCGGGGAGCTGTTTTTT. This sequence encodes CASSPQQLTGELFF. The rearrangement links TRBV6-5 to TRBJ2-2; no clear D gene. V dropped 5 bases and J dropped 4 bases, with 11 bases sitting between them. There are 14 residues in the CDR3. CDR1 is MNHEY, CDR2 SVGAGI, per germline.

In DNA form, the CDR3 reads TGTGCCAGCAGCTCCAGGGAGGGCAATCAGCCCCAGCATTTT. It is translated as CASSSREGNQPQHF. The V and J genes are TRBV7-2 and TRBJ1-5, with D perhaps TRBD1 (5 bases). Trimming cost V 4 bases and J 2 bases, with 9 bases left between them. The CDR3 runs to 14 residues. Looked up from germline, CDR1 is SGHTA and CDR2 is FQGNSA.

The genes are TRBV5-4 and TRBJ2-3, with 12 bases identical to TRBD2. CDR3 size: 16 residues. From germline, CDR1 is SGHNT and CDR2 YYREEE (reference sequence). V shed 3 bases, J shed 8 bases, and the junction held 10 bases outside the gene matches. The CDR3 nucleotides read TGTGCCAGCAGCTACTCTAGCGGGAGGGCCCTTTTTACGCAGTATTTT. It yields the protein CASSYSSGRALFTQYF.

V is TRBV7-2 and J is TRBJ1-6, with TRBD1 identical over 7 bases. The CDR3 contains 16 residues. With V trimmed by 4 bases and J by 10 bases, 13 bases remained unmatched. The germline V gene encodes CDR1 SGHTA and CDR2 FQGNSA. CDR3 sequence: CASSSQALQGGSPLHF. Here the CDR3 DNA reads TGTGCCAGCAGCTCGCAAGCGCTTCAGGGGGGGTCACCCCTCCACTTT.

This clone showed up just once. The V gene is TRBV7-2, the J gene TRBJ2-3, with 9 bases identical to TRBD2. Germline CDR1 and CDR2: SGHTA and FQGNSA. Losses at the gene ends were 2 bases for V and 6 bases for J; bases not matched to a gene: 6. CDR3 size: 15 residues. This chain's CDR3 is CASSLLAGYGDTQYF. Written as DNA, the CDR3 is TGTGCCAGCAGCTTACTAGCGGGATACGGGGATACGCAGTATTTT.

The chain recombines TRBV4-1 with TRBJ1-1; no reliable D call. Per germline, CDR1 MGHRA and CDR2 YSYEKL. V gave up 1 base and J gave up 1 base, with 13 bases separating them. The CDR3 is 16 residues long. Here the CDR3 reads CASSQGQARGNTEAFF. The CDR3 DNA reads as TGCGCCAGCAGCCAAGGGCAGGCCCGGGGGAACACTGAAGCTTTCTTT.

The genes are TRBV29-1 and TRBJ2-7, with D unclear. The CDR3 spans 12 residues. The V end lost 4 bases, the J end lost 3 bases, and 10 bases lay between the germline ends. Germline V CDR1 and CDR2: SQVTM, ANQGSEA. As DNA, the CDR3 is TGCAGCGTTGTCGGGCAGAACTACGAGCAGTACTTC. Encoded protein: CSVVGQNYEQYF.

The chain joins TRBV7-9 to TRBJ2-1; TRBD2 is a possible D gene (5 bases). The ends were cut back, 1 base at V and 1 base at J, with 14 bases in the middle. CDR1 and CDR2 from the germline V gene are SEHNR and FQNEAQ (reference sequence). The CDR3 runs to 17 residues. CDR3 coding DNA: TGTGCCAGCAGCTTAGGAAGATTAGAGGGTTCCTACAATGAGCAGTTCTTC. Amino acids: CASSLGRLEGSYNEQFF. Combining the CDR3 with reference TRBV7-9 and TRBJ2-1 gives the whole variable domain DTGVSQNPRHKITKRGQNVTFRCDPISEHNRLYWYRQTLGQGPEFLTYFQNEAQLEKSRLLSDRFSAERPKGSFSTLEIQRTEQGDSAMYLCASSLGRLEGSYNEQFFGPGTRLTVL.

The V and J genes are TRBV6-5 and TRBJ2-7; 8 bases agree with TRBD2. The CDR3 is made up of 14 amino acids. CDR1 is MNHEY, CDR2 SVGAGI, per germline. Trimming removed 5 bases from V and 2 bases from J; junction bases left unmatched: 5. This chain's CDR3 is CASSRTSPTYEQYF. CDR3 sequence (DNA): TGTGCCAGCAGTCGGACTAGCCCCACCTACGAGCAGTACTTC.

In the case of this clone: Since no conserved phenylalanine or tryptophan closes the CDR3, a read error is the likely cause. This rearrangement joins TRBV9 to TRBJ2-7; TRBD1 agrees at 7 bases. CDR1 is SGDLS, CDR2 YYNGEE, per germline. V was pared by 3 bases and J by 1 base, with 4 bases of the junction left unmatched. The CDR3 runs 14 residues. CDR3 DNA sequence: TGTGCCAGCAGCGGGGGACAGTTTTCCTACGAGCAGTACCTC. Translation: CASSGGQFSYEQYL.

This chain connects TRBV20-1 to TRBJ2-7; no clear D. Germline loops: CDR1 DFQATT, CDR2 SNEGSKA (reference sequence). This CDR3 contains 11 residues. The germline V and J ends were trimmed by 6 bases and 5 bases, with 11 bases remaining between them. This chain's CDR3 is CSAQEIHEQYF. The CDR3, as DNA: TGCAGTGCCCAAGAAATCCACGAGCAGTACTTC.

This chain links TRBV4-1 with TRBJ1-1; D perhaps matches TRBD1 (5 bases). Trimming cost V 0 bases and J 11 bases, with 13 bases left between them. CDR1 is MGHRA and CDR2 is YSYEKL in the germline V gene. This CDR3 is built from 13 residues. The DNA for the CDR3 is TGCGCCAGCAGCCAAGATTGGGGGTTGAGGGCTTTCTTT. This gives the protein CASSQDWGLRAFF.

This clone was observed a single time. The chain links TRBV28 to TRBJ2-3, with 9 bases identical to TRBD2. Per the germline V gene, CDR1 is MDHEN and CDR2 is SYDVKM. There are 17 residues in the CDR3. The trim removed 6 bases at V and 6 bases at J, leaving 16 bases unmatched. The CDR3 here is CASSQALAGGVADTQYF. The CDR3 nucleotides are TGTGCCAGCAGCCAGGCCCTGGCGGGGGGGGTGGCCGATACGCAGTATTTT.

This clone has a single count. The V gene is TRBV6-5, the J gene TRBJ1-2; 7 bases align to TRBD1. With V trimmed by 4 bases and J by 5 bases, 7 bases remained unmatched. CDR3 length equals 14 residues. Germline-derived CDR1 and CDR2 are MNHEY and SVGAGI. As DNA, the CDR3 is TGTGCCAGCAGTTCGACAGGGTCTTGGTATGGCTACACCTTC. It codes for CASSSTGSWYGYTF.

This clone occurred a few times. DNA for the CDR3: TGTGCCAGCAGTTTGTTTCTGGGGACTGAAGCTTTCTTT. Translation gives CASSLFLGTEAFF. This chain connects TRBV27 to TRBJ1-1; the D is unclear. The CDR3 has 13 amino acids. Germline-derived CDR1 and CDR2 are MNHEY and SMNVEV (reference sequence). V lost 3 bases and J 5 bases, leaving 10 bases between the germline ends.

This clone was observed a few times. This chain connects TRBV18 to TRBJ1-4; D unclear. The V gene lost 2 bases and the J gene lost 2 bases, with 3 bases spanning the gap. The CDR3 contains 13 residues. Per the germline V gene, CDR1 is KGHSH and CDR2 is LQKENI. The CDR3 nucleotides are TGTGCCAGCTCACCATTGACTAATGAAAAACTGTTTTTT. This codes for CASSPLTNEKLFF. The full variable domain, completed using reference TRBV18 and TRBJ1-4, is NAGVMQNPRHLVRRRGQEARLRCSPMKGHSHVYWYRQLPEEGLKFMVYLQKENIIDESGMPKERFSAEFPKEGPSILRIQQVVRGDSAAYFCASSPLTNEKLFFGSGTQLSVL.